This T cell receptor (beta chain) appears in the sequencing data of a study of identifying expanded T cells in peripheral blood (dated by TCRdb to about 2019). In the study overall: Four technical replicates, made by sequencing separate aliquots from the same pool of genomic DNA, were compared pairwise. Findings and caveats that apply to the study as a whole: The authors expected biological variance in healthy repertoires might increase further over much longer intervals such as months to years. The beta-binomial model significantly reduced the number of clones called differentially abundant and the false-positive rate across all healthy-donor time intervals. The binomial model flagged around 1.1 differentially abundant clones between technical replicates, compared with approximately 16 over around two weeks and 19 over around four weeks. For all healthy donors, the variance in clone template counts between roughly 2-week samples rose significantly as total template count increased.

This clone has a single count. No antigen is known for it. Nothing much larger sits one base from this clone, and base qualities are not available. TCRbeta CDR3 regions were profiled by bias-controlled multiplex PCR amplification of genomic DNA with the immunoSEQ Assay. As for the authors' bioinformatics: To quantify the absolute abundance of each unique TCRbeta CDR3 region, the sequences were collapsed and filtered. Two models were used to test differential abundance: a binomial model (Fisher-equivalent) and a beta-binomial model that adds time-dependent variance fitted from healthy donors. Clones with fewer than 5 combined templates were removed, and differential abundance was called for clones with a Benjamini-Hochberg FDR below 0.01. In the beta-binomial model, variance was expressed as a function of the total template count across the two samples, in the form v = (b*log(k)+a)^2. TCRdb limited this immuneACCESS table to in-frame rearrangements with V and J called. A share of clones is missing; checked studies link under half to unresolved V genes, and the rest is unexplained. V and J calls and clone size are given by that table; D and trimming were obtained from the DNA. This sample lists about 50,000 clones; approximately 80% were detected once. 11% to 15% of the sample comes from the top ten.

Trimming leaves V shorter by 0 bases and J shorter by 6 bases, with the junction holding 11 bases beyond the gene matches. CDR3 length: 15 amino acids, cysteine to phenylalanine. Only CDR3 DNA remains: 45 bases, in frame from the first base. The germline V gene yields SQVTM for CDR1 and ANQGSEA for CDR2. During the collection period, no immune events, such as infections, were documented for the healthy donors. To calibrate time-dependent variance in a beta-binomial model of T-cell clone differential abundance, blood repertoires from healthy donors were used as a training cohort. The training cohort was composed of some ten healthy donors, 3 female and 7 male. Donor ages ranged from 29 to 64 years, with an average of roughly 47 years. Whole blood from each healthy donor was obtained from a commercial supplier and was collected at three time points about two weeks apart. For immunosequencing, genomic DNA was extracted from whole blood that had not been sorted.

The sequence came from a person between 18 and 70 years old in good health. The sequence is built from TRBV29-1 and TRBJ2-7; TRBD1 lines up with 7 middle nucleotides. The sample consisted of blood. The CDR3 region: CSVEEGTGDLREQYF. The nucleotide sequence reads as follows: TGCAGCGTTGAAGAAGGTACAGGGGATCTGCGCGAGCAGTACTTC.